Listed below are T cell receptor beta chains from one sample, sequenced in a study of a mutant IDH1 vaccine in newly diagnosed glioma. The repertoire was sequenced with immunoSEQ multiplex PCR; TCRdb's copy has only in-frame clones and lacks some. The data hold about 50,000 clones, with about 81% observed a single time. Their cognate antigens are unknown. The starting material was PBMCs, obtained from a glioma patient whose treatment included an IDH1 peptide vaccine. These receptors all come from a woman between 45 and 65 years old with glioma. Both conserved end residues are trimmed from each CDR3. Clone size is given for some rows only: seen once, a few or many times, or a class if the clone is expanded.

V gene	J gene	clone size	CDR3 protein
TRBV29-1	TRBJ1-1	-	SVEDGGGGGLNTEAF
TRBV12-1	TRBJ2-3	-	ASNPPSTFAGNTDTQY
TRBV6-4	TRBJ1-2	-	ASNPGTGGFGGYT
TRBV21-1	TRBJ1-2	-	ASSKGVGGNYGYT
TRBV27	TRBJ1-1	-	ASSFRGRWTEAF
TRBV5-4	TRBJ2-3	-	ASTYSGLRTDTQY
TRBV5-1	TRBJ2-2	-	ASSLGLENTGELF
TRBV4-2	TRBJ1-1	-	ASSREQGGTEAF
TRBV6-5	TRBJ1-4	-	ASRLAGGPNEKLF
TRBV6-6	TRBJ1-2	-	ASSYSPIDGYT
TRBV4-1	TRBJ2-1	-	ASSQARLAGDYYNEQF
TRBV30	TRBJ1-6	-	AWSGGTGSSYNSPLH
TRBV5-1	TRBJ1-1	-	ASSHSLQERDTEAF
TRBV5-4	TRBJ2-7	-	ASSSGLALHEQY
TRBV10-3	TRBJ2-7	-	AISRDSKYEQY
TRBV5-1	TRBJ1-1	-	ASSLPQDIMNTEAF
TRBV15	TRBJ2-7	-	ATSRDYENYEQY
TRBV11-2	TRBJ1-2	-	ASSASGGGYGYT
TRBV4-2	TRBJ2-7	-	ASSTFGGPYEQY
TRBV11-3	TRBJ2-5	-	ASSYGVSETQY
TRBV7-9	TRBJ2-1	-	ASSPAREQF
TRBV6-1	TRBJ2-2	-	ARREGGTGELF
TRBV19	TRBJ2-7	-	ASSIVGTPSSYEQY
TRBV27	TRBJ1-6	once	ASSFLGEGGSSPLH